Below, one T cell receptor (beta chain) is given with its context. Its cognate antigen is unknown. Method: immunoSEQ multiplex PCR; TCRdb's copy keeps in-frame clones and lacks some. The table includes about 31,000 clones, about 79% detected once. The trim removed 3 bases at V and 3 bases at J, leaving 11 bases unmatched. The CDR3 extends over 16 amino acids. Germline V gene lookup returns CDR1 LNHDA and CDR2 SQIVND (reference sequence). This record comes from a study of graft-versus-host responses after intestinal transplantation. The V and J genes are TRBV19 and TRBJ2-7, with TRBD1 matching 7 bases. The clonotype originates from a human donor who received an intestinal transplant. The sequences come from unstimulated CD8+ T cells sorted from spleen or lymph node cells, collected before intestinal transplant. CDR3 nucleotide sequence: TGTGCCAGTAGTATGTTTTGGGGACAGAATCACTACGAGCAGTACTTC. This translates into CASSMFWGQNHYEQYF.